The rows below give T cell receptor beta chains drawn from one sample of a study of cytomegalovirus exposure and HLA in healthy donors. Produced via immunoSEQ multiplex PCR; TCRdb's table is partial and in-frame only. This table holds over 150,000 clones, roughly 82% found once. The sequenced material came from PBMCs. The receptors come from a man aged 50 to 60 in good health and CMV-seropositive. The CDR3 runs from the conserved cysteine through the conserved F or W. D genes are given only for firm matches. Clone size is shown for a subset of rows, as once, few, many or a class of expanded clone.

-	TRBJ2-1	TRBV30	-	CAWTVPGVEQFF	TGTGCCTGGACTGTCCCGGGGGTTGAGCAGTTCTTC
TRBD1	TRBJ1-4	TRBV2	once	CASNKRTGANEKLFF	TGTGCCAGCAATAAACGGACAGGGGCGAATGAAAAACTGTTTTTT
-	TRBJ1-3	TRBV10-3	-	CAISNIGGEGNTIYF	TGTGCCATCAGTAACATCGGAGGAGAAGGAAACACCATATATTTT
-	TRBJ1-1	TRBV4-3	-	CASSHVSPGLGTEAFF	TGCGCCAGCAGCCACGTTTCACCAGGTTTAGGCACTGAAGCTTTCTTT
-	TRBJ2-7	TRBV18	-	CASSPSGVGSYEQYF	TGTGCCAGCTCACCATCGGGGGTCGGCTCCTACGAGCAGTACTTC
TRBD1	TRBJ2-3	TRBV29-1	-	CSGKQGTDTQYF	TGCAGCGGAAAACAGGGGACAGATACGCAGTATTTT
-	TRBJ2-5	TRBV6-1	-	CASSEVTRRETQYF	TGTGCCAGCAGTGAAGTAACTAGAAGGGAGACCCAGTACTTC
-	TRBJ2-3	TRBV9	-	CASSVDGATDTQYF	TGTGCCAGCAGCGTAGACGGAGCTACAGATACGCAGTATTTT
TRBD1	TRBJ1-4	TRBV28	-	CASSSGGSTNEKLFF	TGTGCCAGCAGCTCAGGGGGCTCAACTAATGAAAAACTGTTTTTT
-	TRBJ2-5	TRBV5-5	-	CASSLGTGKGETQYF	TGTGCCAGCAGCTTAGGCACAGGGAAGGGAGAGACCCAGTACTTC
-	TRBJ1-6	TRBV9	-	CASSGEGNSPLHF	TGTGCCAGCAGCGGAGAGGGTAATTCACCCCTCCACTTT
TRBD1	TRBJ2-7	TRBV7-2	-	CASSLWDRDSYEQYF	TGTGCCAGCAGCTTGTGGGACAGGGATTCCTACGAGCAGTACTTC
-	TRBJ2-1	TRBV7-2	-	CASSGRDSSYNEQFF	TGTGCCAGCAGCGGCAGGGATAGCTCCTACAATGAGCAGTTCTTC
-	TRBJ2-3	TRBV5-1	-	CASSRTGSSSTDTQYF	TGCGCCAGCAGCCGTACAGGGAGTTCTAGCACAGATACGCAGTATTTT
TRBD1	TRBJ1-2	TRBV6-5	few	CASSFRDRGSYTF	TGTGCCAGCAGTTTCCGGGACAGGGGAAGCTACACCTTC
TRBD2	TRBJ2-1	TRBV6-5	-	CASSPGLAAAGQFF	TGTGCCAGCAGTCCGGGACTAGCGGCTGCAGGGCAGTTCTTC
-	TRBJ1-3	TRBV6-6	-	CASSYLADSGNTIYF	TGTGCCAGCAGTTACTTAGCGGACTCTGGAAACACCATATATTTT
-	TRBJ2-2	TRBV21-1	few	CASSQGTSVYGELFF	TGTGCCAGCAGTCAGGGGACTAGCGTATACGGGGAGCTGTTTTTT
TRBD2	TRBJ2-7	TRBV5-1	once	CASSLLLAGEYEQYF	TGCGCCAGCAGCTTGTTGTTGGCGGGAGAGTACGAGCAGTACTTC
TRBD1	TRBJ2-7	TRBV5-8	-	CASSLGGTGFGSSYEQYF	TGTGCCAGCAGCTTGGGAGGGACAGGCTTCGGTTCCTCCTACGAGCAGTACTTC
-	TRBJ1-4	TRBV28	-	CASSPGVPNEKLFF	TGTGCCAGCAGTCCAGGGGTGCCTAATGAAAAACTGTTTTTT
-	TRBJ1-2	TRBV28	-	CASSSPRTAAGGYTF	TGTGCCAGCAGTTCCCCGAGGACAGCCGCAGGTGGCTACACCTTC
-	TRBJ1-1	TRBV6-4	-	CASSPGGNTEAFF	TGTGCCAGCAGCCCGGGGGGGAACACTGAAGCTTTCTTT
-	TRBJ1-1	TRBV19	-	CATNSGQGGTEAFF	TGTGCCACCAATTCGGGACAAGGCGGCACTGAAGCTTTCTTT
TRBD1	TRBJ2-7	TRBV28	-	CASSLASPGQGAYEQYF	TGTGCCAGCAGTTTAGCAAGTCCGGGACAGGGAGCCTACGAGCAGTACTTC
-	TRBJ1-5	TRBV11-2	-	CASSLVSGRQPQHF	TGTGCCAGCAGCTTAGTTTCAGGGCGGCAGCCCCAGCATTTT
TRBD1	TRBJ2-7	TRBV5-4	-	CASSPGQGSIYEQYF	TGTGCCAGCAGCCCGGGACAGGGCTCTATCTACGAGCAGTACTTC
TRBD1	TRBJ1-2	TRBV7-2	-	CASSPTRDRGVSYTF	TGTGCCAGCAGCCCGACCCGGGACAGGGGAGTGTCCTACACCTTC
TRBD2	TRBJ2-7	TRBV19	-	CASSKPGLAHPEQYF	TGTGCCAGTAGTAAACCGGGACTAGCCCATCCCGAGCAGTACTTC
-	TRBJ2-6	TRBV7-3	-	CASSLGRQSGANGLTF	TGTGCCAGCAGCTTAGGCCGACAGTCTGGGGCCAACGGCCTGACTTTC
-	TRBJ2-3	TRBV14	-	CASSQTLASADTQYF	TGTGCCAGCAGCCAGACCCTAGCGTCGGCAGATACGCAGTATTTT
-	TRBJ2-2	TRBV6-5	-	CASSTDPGLAGELFF	TGTGCCAGCAGTACAGACCCGGGCCTAGCTGGGGAGCTGTTTTTT
-	TRBJ2-1	TRBV7-9	-	CASSFTLGSYNEQFF	TGTGCCAGCAGCTTCACTCTAGGTAGCTACAATGAGCAGTTCTTC
-	TRBJ2-1	TRBV21-1	medium-sized	CASSKAGDPRGSYNEQFF	TGTGCCAGCAGCAAAGCAGGAGACCCGCGAGGCTCCTACAATGAGCAGTTCTTC
-	TRBJ2-1	TRBV9	-	CASSVGEYNEQFF	TGTGCCAGCAGCGTAGGAGAGTACAATGAGCAGTTCTTC
TRBD1	TRBJ1-4	TRBV19	once	CASRLRGRVNEKLFF	TGTGCCAGTAGACTCAGGGGGCGTGTGAATGAAAAACTGTTTTTT
-	TRBJ2-3	TRBV6-5	-	CASSFRLNTDTQYF	TGTGCCAGCAGTTTCCGACTTAACACAGATACGCAGTATTTT
-	TRBJ2-5	TRBV11-2	once	CASSQGPQGLETQYF	TGTGCCAGCAGCCAGGGCCCCCAGGGCTTAGAGACCCAGTACTTC
TRBD1	TRBJ2-2	TRBV2	-	CASVQTGVGTGELFF	TGTGCCAGCGTCCAGACAGGGGTGGGGACCGGGGAGCTGTTTTTT
-	TRBJ2-7	TRBV7-6	few	CASSLRGRSYEQYF	TGTGCCAGCAGCTTACGAGGCCGCTCCTACGAGCAGTACTTC
TRBD2	TRBJ2-1	TRBV28	-	CASSSVSGGSGNEQFF	TGTGCCAGCAGCTCCGTTTCGGGGGGGTCCGGTAATGAGCAGTTCTTC
-	TRBJ2-2	TRBV4-3	-	CASSRTRSRGVGELFF	TGCGCCAGCAGCCGCACCCGGAGCAGGGGGGTCGGGGAGCTGTTTTTT
TRBD2	TRBJ2-3	TRBV6-1	few	CASESSAGGTDTQYF	TGTGCCAGCGAAAGCTCAGCGGGGGGAACAGATACGCAGTATTTT
-	TRBJ1-4	TRBV4-3	-	CASSQDLRGTNEKLFF	TGCGCCAGCAGCCAAGATCTCCGGGGTACTAATGAAAAACTGTTTTTT
TRBD1	TRBJ1-6	TRBV28	few	CASRPVRDRGNSPLHF	TGTGCCAGCAGACCCGTCCGGGACAGGGGAAATTCACCCCTCCACTTT
TRBD2	TRBJ2-3	TRBV4-3	-	CASSQETGTSVSDTQYF	TGCGCCAGCAGCCAAGAGACCGGGACTAGTGTATCAGATACGCAGTATTTT
-	TRBJ2-6	TRBV6-4	-	CASSDTSAGANGLTF	TGTGCCAGCAGTGACACGTCAGCTGGGGCCAACGGCCTGACTTTC
-	TRBJ1-1	TRBV19	-	CASSSGTLNTEAFF	TGTGCCAGTAGTAGTGGGACATTAAACACTGAAGCTTTCTTT
TRBD1	TRBJ2-3	TRBV7-2	-	CASSLFPRGPDTQYF	TGTGCCAGCAGCTTATTCCCTAGGGGGCCAGATACGCAGTATTTT
-	TRBJ1-1	TRBV29-1	-	CSVGHTGTEAFF	TGCAGCGTTGGCCATACAGGGACTGAAGCTTTCTTT
TRBD1	TRBJ1-5	TRBV28	-	CASSRRTGPVQPQHF	TGTGCCAGCAGCCGTAGGACAGGGCCCGTTCAGCCCCAGCATTTT
TRBD1	TRBJ2-1	TRBV11-3	-	CASGFPRDRVDNEQFF	TGTGCCAGCGGCTTTCCCAGAGACAGGGTCGACAATGAGCAGTTCTTC
TRBD1	TRBJ2-7	TRBV27	-	CASRTTPGQATYEQYF	TGTGCCAGCAGAACAACTCCAGGACAGGCAACCTACGAGCAGTACTTC
TRBD1	TRBJ1-5	TRBV7-9	-	CASSPVTGDGSNQPQHF	TGTGCCAGCAGCCCCGTGACAGGGGATGGAAGCAATCAGCCCCAGCATTTT
-	TRBJ2-7	TRBV7-9	-	CASSLSYEQYF	TGTGCCAGCAGCCTCTCCTACGAGCAGTACTTC
-	TRBJ1-1	TRBV19	many	CASSILLNTEAFF	TGTGCCAGTAGTATCCTCCTGAACACTGAAGCTTTCTTT
-	TRBJ2-2	TRBV7-9	-	CSFNTGELFF	TGTTCCTTCAACACCGGGGAGCTGTTTTTT
-	TRBJ1-5	TRBV7-3	-	CASSLNRRNSNQPQHF	TGTGCCAGCAGCTTAAACAGGAGAAATAGCAATCAGCCCCAGCATTTT